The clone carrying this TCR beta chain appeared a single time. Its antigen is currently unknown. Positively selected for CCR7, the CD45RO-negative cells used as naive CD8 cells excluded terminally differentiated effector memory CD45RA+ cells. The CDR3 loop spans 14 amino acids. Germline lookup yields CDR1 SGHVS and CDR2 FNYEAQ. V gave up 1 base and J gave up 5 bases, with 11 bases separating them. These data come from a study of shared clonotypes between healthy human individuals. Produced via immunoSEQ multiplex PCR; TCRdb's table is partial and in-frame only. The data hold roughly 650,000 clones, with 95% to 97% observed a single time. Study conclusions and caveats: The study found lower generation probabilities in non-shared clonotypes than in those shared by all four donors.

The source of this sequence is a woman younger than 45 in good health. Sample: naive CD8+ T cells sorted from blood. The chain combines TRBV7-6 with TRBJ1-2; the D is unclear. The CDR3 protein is CASSLGSSGYGYTF. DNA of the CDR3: TGTGCCAGCAGCTTAGGGTCCTCGGGGTATGGCTACACCTTC.